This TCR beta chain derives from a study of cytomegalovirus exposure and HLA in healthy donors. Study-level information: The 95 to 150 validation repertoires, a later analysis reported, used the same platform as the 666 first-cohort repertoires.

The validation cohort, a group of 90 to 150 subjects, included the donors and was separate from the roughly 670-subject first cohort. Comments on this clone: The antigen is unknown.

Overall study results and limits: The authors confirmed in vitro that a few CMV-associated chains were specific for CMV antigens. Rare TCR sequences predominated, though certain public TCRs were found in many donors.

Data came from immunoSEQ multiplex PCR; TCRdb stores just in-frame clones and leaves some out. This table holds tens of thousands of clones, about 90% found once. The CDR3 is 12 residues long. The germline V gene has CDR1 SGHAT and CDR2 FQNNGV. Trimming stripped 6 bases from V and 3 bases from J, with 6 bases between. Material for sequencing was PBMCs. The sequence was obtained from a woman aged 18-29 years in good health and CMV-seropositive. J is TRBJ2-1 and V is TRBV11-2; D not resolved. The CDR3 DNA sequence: TGTGCCAGCAGTTACAGCTACAATGAGCAGTTCTTC. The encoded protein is CASSYSYNEQFF.